The rows below give T cell receptor beta chains drawn from one sample of a study of T cell responses to AZD1222 COVID-19 vaccine. Clones were read by immunoSEQ multiplex PCR, and TCRdb kept only the in-frame ones, dropping some. The profile covers approximately 140,000 clones, with 94% appearing a single time and roughly 1.3% taken by the ten largest. The source was peripheral blood, collected on day 0 of AZD1222 vaccination. These receptors were taken from an adult in good health. The CDR3 runs from the conserved cysteine through the conserved F or W. D genes are given only for firm matches. Not all rows give a size; the values are once, few, many and, for expanded clones, a class.

J gene | D gene | V gene | clone size | CDR3 DNA | CDR3 protein
TRBJ2-5 | - | TRBV19 | few | TGTGCCAGTAGTATCGGTGGAGAGACCCAGTACTTC | CASSIGGETQYF
TRBJ1-2 | TRBD1 | TRBV5-4 | - | TGTGCCAGCAGCCCTGGACAGGGGCGGCACTATGGCTACACCTTC | CASSPGQGRHYGYTF
TRBJ1-6 | TRBD1 | TRBV5-5 | - | TGTGCCAGCAGCTTGCTACGGGACAGGGGGCGATCCTATAATTCACCCCTCCACTTT | CASSLLRDRGRSYNSPLHF
TRBJ1-6 | - | TRBV28 | - | TGTGCCAGCAGTTCGACAGATTATAATTCACCCCTCCACTTT | CASSSTDYNSPLHF
TRBJ1-5 | - | TRBV29-1 | - | TGCAGCGTTCTGGACACCCCAGGGCAGCCCCAGCATTTT | CSVLDTPGQPQHF
TRBJ1-3 | - | TRBV30 | - | TGTGCCTGCGTTACACGGGGGCGCGAAGGAAACACCATATATTTT | CACVTRGREGNTIYF
TRBJ1-2 | - | TRBV19 | - | TGTGCTTCCCGGCCCGGGTCCGGGGGGCCAAACTATGGCTACACCTTC | CASRPGSGGPNYGYTF
TRBJ1-1 | - | TRBV6-6 | - | TGTGCCAGCAGTCCCGCCGACACGGTCAACACTGAAGCTTTCTTT | CASSPADTVNTEAFF
TRBJ2-1 | - | TRBV7-9 | - | TGTGCCAGCAGCTCCGGAGGGTTGGGGAAACAGTTCTTC | CASSSGGLGKQFF
TRBJ2-1 | - | TRBV19 | - | TGTGCCAGTAGTATAACAGGACACCCTTCCAATGAGCAGTTCTTC | CASSITGHPSNEQFF
TRBJ1-4 | TRBD1 | TRBV7-2 | - | TGTGCCAGCAGGCGTACAGGGGTCACTAATGAAAAACTGTTTTTT | CASRRTGVTNEKLFF
TRBJ1-1 | TRBD1 | TRBV3-1/TRBV3-2 | - | TGTGCCAGTTCTGGGGACAGGGAAACTGAAGCTTTCTTT | CASSGDRETEAFF
TRBJ1-3 | TRBD1 | TRBV7-2 | - | TGTGCCAGCAGCTGGACCGGACAGGGGAAGGGAAACACCATATATTTT | CASSWTGQGKGNTIYF
TRBJ1-2 | - | TRBV3-1/TRBV3-2 | - | TGTGCCAGCAGCCAAGTCGACCTTCCGGGGTTATTAGGCTACACCTTC | CASSQVDLPGLLGYTF
TRBJ2-3 | - | TRBV15 | - | TGTGCCACCAGCAGAGTTTCCAGCGGCGCAGATACGCAGTATTTT | CATSRVSSGADTQYF
TRBJ2-1 | - | TRBV28 | - | TGTGCCAGCAACCCTCGGGGAAGGGCCTACAATGAGCAGTTCTTC | CASNPRGRAYNEQFF
TRBJ1-2 | - | TRBV5-5 | - | TGTGCCAGCAGCTTGGTCCGGGCGGGAGGGGGCTACACCTTC | CASSLVRAGGGYTF
TRBJ1-4 | - | TRBV30 | - | TGTGCCTGGAGTGTCGGACTCGGGGGGTTTGAAAAACTGTTTTTT | CAWSVGLGGFEKLFF
TRBJ1-1 | - | TRBV12-3/TRBV12-4 | - | TGTGCCAGCAGGGAGAACAGGGACCTGGGGGCTTTCTTT | CASRENRDLGAFF
TRBJ2-5 | - | TRBV11-1 | - | TGTGCCAGCAGCTTCGGTCGGAACCAAGAGACCCAGTACTTC | CASSFGRNQETQYF
TRBJ1-2 | - | TRBV19 | - | TGTGCCAGTTCGTATGGGGCGGCGGATGGCTACACCTTC | CASSYGAADGYTF
TRBJ1-2 | - | TRBV2 | - | TGTGCCAGCATTAAGGACACGGGTGTTGGGTATGGCTACACCTTC | CASIKDTGVGYGYTF
TRBJ1-5 | - | TRBV2 | - | TGTGCCAGCAGGGCAGGGGTTAGCAATCAGCCCCAGCATTTT | CASRAGVSNQPQHF
TRBJ1-1 | TRBD1 | TRBV10-3 | once | TGTGCCATCAGTGAGGGGACAGTGAACACTGAAGCTTTCTTT | CAISEGTVNTEAFF
TRBJ1-2 | - | TRBV25-1 | - | TGTGCCAGCAGTGAATCCGGTGCAGACTACTATGGCTACACCTTC | CASSESGADYYGYTF
TRBJ1-3 | - | TRBV10-3 | - | TGTGCCATCAGCTCGATTACTGGAAACACCATATATTTT | CAISSITGNTIYF
TRBJ1-5 | - | TRBV6-5 | - | TGTGCCAGCAGGGCCGGAGGAGGGAGCAATCAGCCCCAGCATTTT | CASRAGGGSNQPQHF
TRBJ2-4 | - | TRBV7-9 | once | TGTGCCAGCAGCTTGGGAGGGGGCGCTGCCAAAAACATTCAGTACTTC | CASSLGGGAAKNIQYF
TRBJ1-2 | TRBD1 | TRBV5-1 | - | TGCGCCAGCCAAGAACAACAGGGGGCTAATGGCTACACCTTC | CASQEQQGANGYTF
TRBJ1-5 | - | TRBV2 | - | TGTGCCAGCAGTTGGCAGGGAGGTCAGCCCCAGCATTTT | CASSWQGGQPQHF
TRBJ1-5 | - | TRBV5-6 | - | TGTGCCAGCAGCTCGGCAGGGTACAATCAGCCCCAGCATTTT | CASSSAGYNQPQHF
TRBJ2-1 | TRBD2 | TRBV4-2 | - | TGTGCCAGCAGCCAAATCTCCCGGACTAGCGGGACTTTTGATGAGCAGTTCTTC | CASSQISRTSGTFDEQFF
TRBJ2-6 | - | TRBV5-8 | - | TGTGCCAGCTGTCGGTCGGGGAACTCTGGGGCCAACGTCCTGACTTTC | CASCRSGNSGANVLTF
TRBJ1-5 | - | TRBV15 | - | TGTGCCACCAGCAGTGCGACAGATTATCAGCCCCAGCATTTT | CATSSATDYQPQHF
TRBJ1-6 | - | TRBV2 | - | TGTGCCAGCCTCGCCCTCTATAATTCACCCCTCCACTTT | CASLALYNSPLHF
TRBJ1-2 | - | TRBV29-1 | - | TGCAGCGCCTTCACGGGGGGACTCTATGGCTACACCTTC | CSAFTGGLYGYTF
TRBJ1-4 | - | TRBV28 | - | TGTGCCAGCAGTTTAGGGGGGTACGATTCTGAAAAACTGTTTTTT | CASSLGGYDSEKLFF
TRBJ1-1 | - | TRBV19 | - | TGTGCCAGTAGTACACTAACCCTCACTGAAGCTTTCTTT | CASSTLTLTEAFF
TRBJ1-3 | - | TRBV5-1 | - | TGCGCCAGCAGCTTTGCGGGTTTGGGGTCTGGAAACACCATATATTTT | CASSFAGLGSGNTIYF
TRBJ1-2 | - | TRBV2 | - | TGTGCCAGCAGTGAACTGGCTCAAAACTATGGCTACACCTTC | CASSELAQNYGYTF
TRBJ1-1 | TRBD1 | TRBV6-5 | - | TGTGCCAGCTCTGCCGGGACAGGGTTTCTAGCTGAAGCTTTCTTT | CASSAGTGFLAEAFF
TRBJ2-1 | - | TRBV5-1 | - | TGCGCCAGCAGCTCGTTAGGGGGGGCCAGCTCCTACAATGAGCAGTTCTTC | CASSSLGGASSYNEQFF
TRBJ1-4 | - | TRBV5-5 | - | TGTGCCAGCAGCTCGTGGGGTCTGAATGAAAAACTGTTTTTT | CASSSWGLNEKLFF
TRBJ1-2 | - | TRBV4-1 | - | TGCGCCAGCAGCCAAGTGACCTCCCAGGCAAATTTTGGCTACACCTTC | CASSQVTSQANFGYTF
TRBJ2-5 | - | TRBV2 | - | TGTGCCAACCGGAGGGAGGAGACCCAGTACTTC | CANRREETQYF